This is a list of T cell receptor beta chains from one sample in a study of blood T cell repertoires in COVID-19. The data were produced by immunoSEQ multiplex PCR, yet TCRdb's version contains in-frame clones alone and is incomplete. The sample includes about 310,000 clones, approximately 85% seen only once; the top ten take 2.2%. The sequencing sample was made of PBMCs or T cells enriched from blood (not recorded which). These receptors came from a man aged 25-45 years who had recovered from COVID-19. CDR3s include the opening cysteine and the closing phenylalanine or tryptophan. A D gene is named only where the DNA matches it firmly. For some rows the clone size is stated as once, few or many, or as a class when expanded; others skip it.

abundance,v_gene,d_gene,j_gene,CDR3aa,CDR3nt
NA,TRBV6-1,TRBD1,TRBJ2-7,CASSEGQGAVYEQYF,TGTGCCAGCAGTGAGGGACAGGGGGCCGTCTACGAGCAGTACTTC
NA,TRBV6-6,NA,TRBJ2-1,CASSSDQQSRYNEQFF,TGTGCCAGCAGTTCCGACCAGCAGTCGAGGTACAATGAGCAGTTCTTC
NA,TRBV19,TRBD2,TRBJ2-1,CASSALAGGSEQFF,TGTGCCAGTAGTGCGCTAGCGGGCGGAAGCGAGCAGTTCTTC
NA,TRBV4-1,TRBD1,TRBJ1-4,CASSQHRGGDATNEKLFF,TGCGCCAGCAGCCAGCACAGGGGGGGAGATGCAACTAATGAAAAACTGTTTTTT
once,TRBV5-1,TRBD1,TRBJ1-2,CASSFDRGQGYTF,TGCGCCAGCAGCTTCGACAGGGGGCAGGGCTACACCTTC
NA,TRBV7-8,TRBD2,TRBJ2-5,CASSQGLAGKGETQYF,TGTGCCAGCAGCCAGGGACTAGCGGGGAAGGGAGAGACCCAGTACTTC
NA,TRBV7-9,NA,TRBJ2-1,CASSSTGVGGTQFF,TGTGCCAGCAGCTCTACGGGGGTTGGGGGAACGCAGTTCTTC
NA,TRBV5-1,NA,TRBJ2-3,CASSSRDTDTQYF,TGCGCCAGCAGCTCGCGTGACACAGATACGCAGTATTTT
NA,TRBV12-2,NA,TRBJ2-2,CASRLGISGQNTGELFF,TGTGCAAGTCGCTTAGGAATTTCAGGGCAGAACACCGGGGAGCTGTTTTTT
NA,TRBV5-1,NA,TRBJ2-1,CASSLMPASGPYNEQFF,TGCGCCAGCAGCCTAATGCCGGCCAGCGGGCCATACAATGAGCAGTTCTTC
NA,TRBV6-5,NA,TRBJ1-1,CASHTTQNTEAFF,TGTGCCAGCCACACTACCCAAAACACTGAAGCTTTCTTT
NA,TRBV5-4,TRBD1,TRBJ2-7,CASGRQGAGEQYF,TGTGCCAGCGGCAGACAGGGGGCTGGCGAGCAGTACTTC
many,TRBV30,TRBD1,TRBJ2-7,CAWSGGTGAYEQYF,TGTGCCTGGAGTGGGGGGACAGGAGCCTACGAGCAGTACTTC
NA,TRBV4-1,NA,TRBJ1-1,CASSQLRGTEAFF,TGCGCCAGCAGCCAACTCAGGGGTACTGAAGCTTTCTTT
NA,TRBV6-5,NA,TRBJ2-7,CASGNSYEQYF,TGTGCCAGCGGTAACAGTTACGAGCAGTACTTC
NA,TRBV23-1,NA,TRBJ1-3,CASSQSWGTGNTIYF,TGCGCCAGCAGTCAATCGTGGGGGACAGGAAACACCATATATTTT
NA,TRBV27,NA,TRBJ1-3,CASSLIGVPGNTIYF,TGTGCCAGCAGTTTAATCGGGGTACCTGGAAACACCATATATTTT
NA,TRBV5-4,NA,TRBJ1-2,CASSLAGDYGYTF,TGTGCCAGCAGCTTGGCCGGAGACTATGGCTACACCTTC